This TCR beta chain was profiled in a study of shared clonotypes between healthy human individuals. Using immunoSEQ multiplex PCR, the repertoire was profiled, and TCRdb retains in-frame clones only, with some absent. Among 1.6 million or so clones listed, around 97% were seen once. The CDR3 consists of 15 residues. V was trimmed by 11 bases and J by 6 bases, leaving 23 bases between them. The germline gives CDR1 MDHEN, CDR2 SYDVKM. The chain recombines TRBV28 with TRBJ1-3; D might be TRBD1 (5 bases). Sequencing used naive CD4+ T cells sorted from blood. Subset given: CD45RA+ positively selected. This clonotype was obtained from a man aged 25-40 years in good health. The CDR3 protein is CAGTGGTAAVNTIYF. CDR3 nucleotides: TGTGCCGGAACGGGCGGGACGGCCGCCGTAAACACCATATATTTT.